This T cell receptor beta chain was retrieved from a study of OX40 agonist ivuxolimab in advanced cancers. Study-wide points: In the 0.1-3.0 mg/kg groups, partial responders showed among the lowest expansion. Expanded clones belonging to CD8+ T cells outnumbered, on average, those of CD4+.

With regard to this clone: Its matching antigen is unknown.

The cohort excluded patients with autoimmune disease history or systemic immunosuppression. The trim removed 2 bases at V and 3 bases at J, leaving 3 bases unmatched. The CDR3 contains 15 residues. CDR1 and CDR2 from the germline V gene are MNHNY and SVGAGI (reference sequence). Profiling relied on immunoSEQ multiplex PCR, and the TCRdb table lists in-frame clones only, not all of them. The profile shows 8,000 to 10,000 clones, 66% of them singletons. This chain connects TRBV6-6 to TRBJ2-2, with TRBD2 matching over 7 bases. The receptor comes from an adult with an advanced solid tumor such as melanoma, head and neck, liver or kidney cancer. The sample consisted of CD4+ or CD8+ T cells sorted from blood, taken in a trial of the OX40 agonist ivuxolimab. CDR3 loop: CASSYAGEDTGELFF. CDR3 coding DNA: TGTGCCAGCAGTTACGCGGGGGAGGACACCGGGGAGCTGTTTTTT.